What follows are 24 T cell receptor beta chains derived from one specimen sequenced in a study of shared clonotypes between healthy human individuals. Clones were sequenced by immunoSEQ multiplex PCR, and TCRdb holds only the in-frame ones, with some missing. Of fewer than 650,000 clones detected, 76% appear once; the ten largest clones hold 13%. Material: PBMCs. The receptor source for this set is a woman aged 35 to 49 in good health. Some clones in this sample may be carry-over from other donors' samples.

The chain recombines TRBV15 with TRBJ1-1, with D unclear. This CDR3 has 13 amino acids. From germline, CDR1 is LNHNV and CDR2 YYDKDF (reference sequence). V lost 1 base, J lost 5 bases, and 8 bases lay in between. Here the CDR3 reads CATSRGIGTEAFF. The DNA of the CDR3 is TGTGCCACCAGCAGAGGGATAGGGACTGAAGCTTTCTTT.

This clone came up once. The chain has TRBV14 and TRBJ2-7; TRBD2 is a possible D gene (5 bases). The CDR3 runs to 14 residues. Germline CDR1 SGHDN, CDR2 FVKESK. Trimming cost V 0 bases and J 0 bases, with 6 bases left between them. DNA of the CDR3: TGTGCCAGCAGCCAAGAACGGGGCTCCTACGAGCAGTACTTC. The encoded protein is CASSQERGSYEQYF.

The J gene is TRBJ2-3, the V gene TRBV27; D uncertain. V was clipped by 4 bases and J by 5 bases, with 16 bases between them. Germline-derived CDR1 and CDR2 are MNHEY and SMNVEV (reference sequence). This CDR3 contains 15 residues. For the CDR3, the DNA is TGTGCCAGCAGTTCCTCGCGACTGGCACTAGATACGCAGTATTTT. Protein: CASSSSRLALDTQYF.

A note on this clone: The identical CDR3 is also encoded by other nucleotide sequences in the sample. This chain links TRBV18 with TRBJ1-1; TRBD1 matches 7 bases. CDR1 KGHSH and CDR2 LQKENI come from the germline V gene. CDR3 length equals 15 residues. Losses at the gene ends were 1 base for V and 1 base for J; bases not matched to a gene: 3. The CDR3, as DNA: TGTGCCAGCTCACCACGTCAGGGGGGGAACACTGAAGCTTTCTTT. Amino acids: CASSPRQGGNTEAFF.

DNA for the CDR3: TGCAGCGTTGGGGGTGAACTAGCGGGAGGGTACGAGCAGTACTTC. Amino acid sequence: CSVGGELAGGYEQYF. This chain joins TRBV29-1 and TRBJ2-7; 13 nucleotides match TRBD2. This CDR3 spans 15 amino acids. The V gene end was trimmed by 4 bases and the J gene end by 4 bases; junction bases not matched to a gene: 7. Germline V gene sequence: CDR1 SQVTM, CDR2 ANQGSEA.

This clone showed up just once. This rearrangement joins TRBV7-9 to TRBJ2-7; possible D gene TRBD1, 6 bases. Trimming removed 3 bases from V and 4 bases from J, with 16 bases in between. The V gene's germline CDR1 is SEHNR and CDR2 FQNEAQ (reference sequence). This CDR3 has 15 residues. The CDR3, as DNA: TGTGCCAGCAGCTTTAGTCCTGGGGGCCTATACGAGCAGTACTTC. Residues: CASSFSPGGLYEQYF.

The count of this clone is one. The V call is TRBV5-5, the J call TRBJ2-7; D is possibly TRBD2 (5 bases). Germline V CDR1 and CDR2: SGHKS, YYEKEE (reference sequence). Trimming pared 0 bases from V and 5 bases from J, leaving 15 bases between. The CDR3 runs to 15 residues. The CDR3 DNA follows: TGTGCCAGCAGCTTGGAGCTACGGGAAACAAACGAGCAGTACTTC. It is translated as CASSLELRETNEQYF.

J is TRBJ2-1 and V is TRBV13; unclear D gene. This CDR3 spans 15 amino acids. V lost 5 bases and J lost 0, with 11 bases in between. The germline V gene encodes CDR1 PRHDT and CDR2 FYEKMQ (reference sequence). CDR3 sequence: CASSHNLGSYNEQFF. CDR3 coding DNA: TGTGCCAGCAGCCATAACCTTGGCTCCTACAATGAGCAGTTCTTC.

V is TRBV19 and J is TRBJ1-4; TRBD1 matches 8 bases. With 7 bases clipped from V and 7 bases from J, the junction kept 11 bases outside the gene matches. Germline-derived CDR1 and CDR2 are LNHDA and SQIVND (reference sequence). The length of the CDR3 is 15 residues. DNA for the CDR3: TGTGCCAGTACCCCCGGGGGACAGGAGGGTGAAAAACTGTTTTTT. As protein: CASTPGGQEGEKLFF.

This clone was seen just once. A far more abundant clone sits one base away, making this likely a read error. At the DNA level, this CDR3 is encoded by other sequences in the same sample as well. The chain links TRBV19 to TRBJ1-5; 9 positions match TRBD1. This CDR3 has 15 amino acids. Germline V gives CDR1 LNHDA, CDR2 SQIVND (reference sequence). CDR3 region: CASSIPGTGFQPQHF. The CDR3 nucleotides are TGTGCCAGTAGTATCCCCGGGACAGGGTTCCAGCCCCAGCACTTT.

V is TRBV6-1 and J is TRBJ1-5; 8 positions agree with TRBD1. This CDR3 is 17 amino acids long. CDR1 is MNHNS and CDR2 is SASEGT in the germline V gene. V lost 1 base, J lost 5 bases, and 10 bases stayed unmatched. The CDR3 nucleotides are TGTGCCAGCAGTGAAGGGGTTAGGACAGGGAGCTATCAGCCCCAGCATTTT. Its protein product is CASSEGVRTGSYQPQHF.

V is TRBV11-3 and J is TRBJ2-2; D might be TRBD2 (7 bases). CDR3 length equals 16 residues. The germline V gene has CDR1 SGHNT and CDR2 YENEEA. The germline V and J ends were trimmed by 7 bases and 0 bases, with 15 bases remaining between them. CDR3 protein: CASNVGGASNTGELFF. The CDR3 DNA sequence: TGTGCCAGCAACGTAGGGGGGGCCTCGAACACCGGGGAGCTGTTTTTT.

This clone was seen more than once but under ten times. The chain combines TRBV19 with TRBJ2-5; D not resolved. The CDR3 is 16 amino acids. V lost 3 bases to trimming and J lost 3 bases, with 17 bases between them. The germline V gene encodes CDR1 LNHDA and CDR2 SQIVND (reference sequence). The DNA of the CDR3 is TGTGCCAGTAGTATGCGAGTGGGTGCAAGGGAAGAGACCCAGTACTTC. This gives the protein CASSMRVGAREETQYF.

V gene TRBV28 combines with J gene TRBJ2-2; D possibly corresponds to TRBD1 (5 bases). Germline V CDR1 and CDR2: MDHEN, SYDVKM. The CDR3 is made up of 15 amino acids. Trimming removed 3 bases from V and 4 bases from J, with 12 bases in between. In nucleotides, the CDR3 is TGTGCCAGCAGTTTTGGAGACAGACCCACCGGGGAGCTGTTTTTT. Encoded protein: CASSFGDRPTGELFF. The complete variable domain, with remaining parts taken from reference TRBV28 and TRBJ2-2, reads DVKVTQSSRYLVKRTGEKVFLECVQDMDHENMFWYRQDPGLGLRLIYFSYDVKMKEKGDIPEGYSVSREKKERFSLILESASTNQTSMYLCASSFGDRPTGELFFGEGSRLTVL.

This clone was detected only a few times. The chain has TRBV28 and TRBJ2-5; either TRBD1 or TRBD2 may supply D (5 bases each). The J call may be incorrect, as the DNA end agrees better with TRBJ2-7. The CDR3 is made up of 14 amino acids. Germline V gene sequence: CDR1 MDHEN, CDR2 SYDVKM. CDR3 residues: CASSPDRDLYEQYF. The CDR3 nucleotides are TGTGCCAGCAGTCCGGACCGGGACCTCTACGAGCAGTACTTC.

The chain uses TRBV10-1 and TRBJ2-1, with D uncertain. The germline CDR1 and CDR2 sequences are WNHNN and SYGVQD (reference sequence). V shed 4 bases and J shed 5 bases, with 9 bases lying between them. The CDR3 is 13 residues long. The CDR3: CASSGRTDNEQFF. The CDR3, as DNA: TGCGCCAGCAGTGGGCGTACCGACAATGAGCAGTTCTTC.

The rearrangement uses TRBV27 and TRBJ2-7; D is unresolved. Trimming left V 0 bases short and J 5 bases short, with 8 bases between. CDR1 is MNHEY and CDR2 is SMNVEV in the germline V gene (reference sequence). This CDR3 region has 13 residues. CDR3 in amino acids: CASSLSWVDEQYF. The CDR3 region has the DNA TGTGCCAGCAGTTTATCATGGGTGGACGAGCAGTACTTC.

The J gene is TRBJ2-7, the V gene TRBV5-1; tentatively, D is TRBD1 (6 bases). Germline V gives CDR1 SGHRS, CDR2 YFSETQ. The ends were cut back, 6 bases at V and 5 bases at J, with 15 bases in the middle. This CDR3 is built from 13 residues. The CDR3 here is CASTRTEGNEQYF. The CDR3 nucleotides read TGCGCCAGCACCAGGACAGAGGGGAACGAGCAGTACTTC.

Comments on this clone: Being one base from a much bigger clone, this may be a read error. The sample holds other DNA sequences that translate to the same CDR3. This chain uses TRBV30 with TRBJ1-4, with 8 bases that match TRBD1. CDR3 length: 14 residues. Germline values: CDR1 GTSNPN, CDR2 SVGIG (reference sequence). V gave up 5 bases and J gave up 8 bases; unmatched junction bases: 10. CDR3 amino acids: CAWDPGQEGEKLFF. The CDR3, as DNA: TGTGCCTGGGACCCGGGACAGGAGGGCGAAAAACTGTTTTTT.

The CDR3 DNA is TGTGCCAGTACTACACCCGGGGGGACGCAGTATTTT. Its protein is CASTTPGGTQYF. This sequence joins TRBV19 and TRBJ2-3; 7 nucleotides agree with TRBD2. Germline CDR1 is LNHDA and CDR2 is SQIVND (reference sequence). V lost 7 bases, J lost 9 bases, and 7 bases stayed unmatched. The CDR3 has 12 residues.

This rearrangement joins TRBV30 to TRBJ1-3; TRBD1 agrees at 7 bases. Germline V gene sequence: CDR1 GTSNPN, CDR2 SVGIG (reference sequence). This CDR3 has 14 amino acids. With 8 bases clipped from V and 0 bases from J, the junction kept 7 bases outside the gene matches. The CDR3 DNA is TGTGCCCGGACGACAGGGAGCTCTGGAAACACCATATATTTT. Its protein is CARTTGSSGNTIYF.

The genes are TRBV5-4 and TRBJ1-2, with D tentatively TRBD1 (5 bases). The CDR3 loop spans 13 amino acids. The V end lost 0 bases, the J end lost 8 bases, and 11 bases lay between the germline ends. Germline assignment: CDR1 SGHNT and CDR2 YYREEE (reference sequence). The CDR3 bases are TGTGCCAGCAGCTTGGCAATGGGGGGAGGCTACACCTTC. Amino acid sequence: CASSLAMGGGYTF.

V usage is TRBV7-8 and J usage is TRBJ2-3; possible D gene TRBD2, 5 bases. Germline-derived CDR1 and CDR2 are SGHVS and FQNEAQ. This CDR3 has 16 amino acids. Trimming shortened V by 4 bases and J by 4 bases, and 18 bases separated the two germline ends. The CDR3: CASSSNPGFSADTQYF. The CDR3 DNA is TGTGCCAGCAGCTCCAATCCGGGGTTTAGTGCAGATACGCAGTATTTT.

The rearrangement links TRBV19 to TRBJ1-1; 9 bases are shared with TRBD1. Losses at the gene ends were 5 bases for V and 7 bases for J; bases not matched to a gene: 14. CDR1 and CDR2 from the germline V gene are LNHDA and SQIVND (reference sequence). The CDR3 extends over 16 amino acids. CDR3: CASSLGRTGEINEAFF. In DNA form, the CDR3 reads TGTGCCAGTAGTTTGGGCAGGACAGGGGAGATTAATGAAGCTTTCTTT.